This entry lists 7 T cell receptor beta chains sequenced from one sample in a study of T-cell reconstitution after alpha-beta-depleted transplantation in children (dated by TCRdb to 2016 to 2017). The library was prepared using PCR. Instrument used: Illumina HiSeq 2500. Molecular barcoding was employed in the preparation of TCR libraries, with unique molecular identifiers being used to normalize TCRbeta repertoire quantification. TCRdb reprocessing: public reads trimmed at Q25 with fastp, clones called with MiXCR, in-frame beta chains kept. Identical CDR3 protein sequences are pooled into one entry, listed with their most common genes and DNA. The sample data list over 150,000 distinct CDR3 sequences, and about 6.8% of these were observed just once. The top ten hold roughly 3% of the sample. The input for sequencing was PBMCs from the stem cell graft donor, taken from the stem cell graft. The receptors originated from a human donor who donated a stem cell graft to a child with Wiskott-Aldrich syndrome.

The V and J genes are TRBV6-2 or TRBV6-3 and TRBJ2-2, with 10 bases aligning to TRBD2. This CDR3 is 17 amino acids long. V shed 7 bases and J 0 bases; nucleotides not matched to a gene: 8. Germline V gene lookup returns CDR1 MNHEY and CDR2 SVGEGT. In DNA, the CDR3 is TGTGCCAGCAACTACCCCGGGACTAGCGCGAACACCGGGGAGCTGTTTTTT. It encodes CASNYPGTSANTGELFF.

This clonotype was recorded at least ten times. CDR3 sequence (DNA): TGTGCCATCAGTGAGTCAGGGGGTGGTCAGCCCCAGCATTTT. Encoded protein: CAISESGGGQPQHF. The J gene is TRBJ1-5, the V gene TRBV10-3, with D perhaps matching TRBD1 (6 bases). CDR1 and CDR2 from the germline V gene are ENHRY and SYGVKD. The CDR3 spans 14 residues. Trimming left V 0 bases short and J 6 bases short, with 9 bases between.

This clonotype turned up a few times. The gene calls are TRBV30 and TRBJ1-5; no clear D gene. CDR3 length equals 15 residues. The germline V gene encodes CDR1 GTSNPN and CDR2 SVGIG (reference sequence). Trimming shortened V by 3 bases and J by 3 bases, and 15 bases separated the two germline ends. Written as DNA, the CDR3 is TGTGCCTGGAGCCGTGAATCCGGGTTCAATCAGCCCCAGCATTTT. Translated, it gives CAWSRESGFNQPQHF.

This clonotype was found many times. This chain uses TRBV5-1 with TRBJ2-6; a weak D match, TRBD2 (7 bases). Germline CDR1 reads SGHRS; CDR2 reads YFSETQ. V was clipped by 7 bases and J by 12 bases, with 11 bases between them. The length of the CDR3 is 11 residues. The CDR3 bases are TGCGCCAGCGCGGGGGACACCGTCCTGACTTTC. Translating gives CASAGDTVLTF.

The chain links TRBV12-3 or TRBV12-4 to TRBJ1-5; D might be TRBD1 (6 bases). V dropped 4 bases and J dropped 0 bases, with 19 bases sitting between them. This CDR3 comprises 18 residues. CDR3 DNA: TGTGCCAGCAGTTCCCCTCCCGGACAGACCCCTAGCAATCAGCCCCAGCATTTT. As protein: CASSSPPGQTPSNQPQHF.

This clonotype turned up a few times. The genes are TRBV6-1 and TRBJ2-3; 13 bases are a match to TRBD2. The CDR3 contains 16 residues. With V trimmed by 6 bases and J by 4 bases, 7 bases remained unmatched. Germline assignment: CDR1 MNHNS and CDR2 SASEGT. The CDR3 DNA sequence: TGTGCCAGCAGCGGACTAGCGGGGGCCCGAGCAGATACGCAGTATTTT. This encodes CASSGLAGARADTQYF.

The chain joins TRBV29-1 to TRBJ1-1; TRBD1 matches 8 bases. The CDR3 totals 12 residues. Germline CDR1 reads SQVTM; CDR2 reads ANQGSEA. The ends lost 6 bases at V and 5 bases at J; junction bases unmatched: 5. Written as DNA, the CDR3 is TGCAGCGTGCACAGGGGGGGGACTGAAGCTTTCTTT. As protein: CSVHRGGTEAFF.